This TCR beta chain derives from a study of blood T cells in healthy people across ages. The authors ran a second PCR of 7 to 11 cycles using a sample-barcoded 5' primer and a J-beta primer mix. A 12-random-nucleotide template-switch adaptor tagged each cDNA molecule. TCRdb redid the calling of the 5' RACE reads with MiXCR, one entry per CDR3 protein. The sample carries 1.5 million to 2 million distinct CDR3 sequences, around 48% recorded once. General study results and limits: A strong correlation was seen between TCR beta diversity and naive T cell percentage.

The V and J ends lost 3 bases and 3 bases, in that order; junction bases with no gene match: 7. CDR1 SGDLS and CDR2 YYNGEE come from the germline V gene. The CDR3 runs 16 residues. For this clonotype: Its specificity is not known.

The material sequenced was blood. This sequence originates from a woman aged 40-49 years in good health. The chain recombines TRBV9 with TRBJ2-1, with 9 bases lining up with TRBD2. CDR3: CASSGPLAGVYNEQFF. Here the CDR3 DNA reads TGTGCCAGCAGCGGACCACTAGCGGGCGTCTACAATGAGCAGTTCTTC.